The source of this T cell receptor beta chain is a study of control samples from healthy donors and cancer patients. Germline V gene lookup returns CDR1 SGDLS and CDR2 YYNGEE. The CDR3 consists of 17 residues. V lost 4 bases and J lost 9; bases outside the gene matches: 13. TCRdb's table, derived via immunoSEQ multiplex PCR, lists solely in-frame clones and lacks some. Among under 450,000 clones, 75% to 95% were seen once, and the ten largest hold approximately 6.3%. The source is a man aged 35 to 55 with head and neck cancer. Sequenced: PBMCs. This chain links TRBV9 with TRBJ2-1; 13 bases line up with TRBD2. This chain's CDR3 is CASSPRLAGGAYPEQFF. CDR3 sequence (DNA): TGTGCCAGCAGCCCCCGACTAGCGGGGGGCGCTTACCCTGAGCAGTTCTTC.